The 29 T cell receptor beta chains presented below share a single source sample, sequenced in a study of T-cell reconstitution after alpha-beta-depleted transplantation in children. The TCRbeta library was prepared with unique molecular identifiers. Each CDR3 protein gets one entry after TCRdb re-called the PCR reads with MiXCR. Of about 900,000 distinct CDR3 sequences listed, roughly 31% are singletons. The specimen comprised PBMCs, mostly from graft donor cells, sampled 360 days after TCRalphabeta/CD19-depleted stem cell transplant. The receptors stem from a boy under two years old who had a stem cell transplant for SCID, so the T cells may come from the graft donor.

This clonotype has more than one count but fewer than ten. Here the CDR3 reads CSAWTSGGPQQFF. The CDR3 DNA reads as TGCAGTGCTTGGACTAGCGGGGGGCCCCAGCAGTTCTTC. This rearrangement joins TRBV20-1 to TRBJ2-1; 14 bases fit TRBD2. CDR3 size: 13 residues. V dropped 5 bases and J dropped 11; count of bases not matched to a gene: 5. CDR1 and CDR2 (germline): DFQATT, SNEGSKA (reference sequence).

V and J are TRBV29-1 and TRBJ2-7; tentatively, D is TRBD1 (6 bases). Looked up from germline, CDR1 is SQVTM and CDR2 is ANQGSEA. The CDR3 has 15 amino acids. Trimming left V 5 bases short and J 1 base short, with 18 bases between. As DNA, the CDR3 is TGCAGCGTTTTACTCGCGACAGGTCCTTCCTACGAGCAGTACTTC. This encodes CSVLLATGPSYEQYF.

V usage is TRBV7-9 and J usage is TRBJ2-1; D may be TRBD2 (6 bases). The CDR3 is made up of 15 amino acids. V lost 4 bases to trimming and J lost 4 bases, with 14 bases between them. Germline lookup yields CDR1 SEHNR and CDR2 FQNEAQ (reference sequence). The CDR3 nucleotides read TGTGCCAGCAGCTCAAATAGCGGCCTATACAATGAGCAGTTCTTC. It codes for CASSSNSGLYNEQFF.

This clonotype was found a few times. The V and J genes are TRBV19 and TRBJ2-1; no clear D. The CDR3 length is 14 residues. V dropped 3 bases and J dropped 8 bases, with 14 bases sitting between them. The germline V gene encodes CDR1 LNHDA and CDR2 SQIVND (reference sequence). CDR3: CASSILYSSHEQFF. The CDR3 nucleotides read TGTGCCAGTAGTATTCTCTACAGTAGCCATGAGCAGTTCTTC.

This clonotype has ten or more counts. The CDR3 is CASSQGEGYLQETQYF. Written as DNA, the CDR3 is TGTGCCAGCAGCCAAGGGGAAGGATACCTGCAAGAGACCCAGTACTTC. The genes are TRBV3-1 and TRBJ2-5; D call uncertain. The V end lost 1 base, the J end lost 2 bases, and 14 bases lay between the germline ends. Germline V gene data show CDR1 as LGHDT and CDR2 as YNNKEL (reference sequence). The CDR3 contains 16 residues.

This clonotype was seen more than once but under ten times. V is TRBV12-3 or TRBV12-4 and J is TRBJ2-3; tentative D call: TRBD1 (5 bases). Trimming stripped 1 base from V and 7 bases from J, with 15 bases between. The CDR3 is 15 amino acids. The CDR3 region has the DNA TGTGCCAGCAGTTTAGACTCGCAAGGGGCGTATACGCAGTATTTT. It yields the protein CASSLDSQGAYTQYF.

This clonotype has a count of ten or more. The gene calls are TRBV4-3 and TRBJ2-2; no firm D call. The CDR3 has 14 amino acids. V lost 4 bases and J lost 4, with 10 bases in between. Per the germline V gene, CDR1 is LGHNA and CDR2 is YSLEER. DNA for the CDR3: TGCGCCAGCAGCCCAGGCCTGGCCACCGGGGAGCTGTTTTTT. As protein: CASSPGLATGELFF.

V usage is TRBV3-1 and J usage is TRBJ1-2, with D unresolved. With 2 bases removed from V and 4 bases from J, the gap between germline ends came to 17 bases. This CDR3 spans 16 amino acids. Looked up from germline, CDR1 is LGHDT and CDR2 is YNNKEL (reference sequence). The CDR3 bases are TGTGCCAGCAGCCAATACGGCAGACCCCTGGGCTATGGCTACACCTTC. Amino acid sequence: CASSQYGRPLGYGYTF.

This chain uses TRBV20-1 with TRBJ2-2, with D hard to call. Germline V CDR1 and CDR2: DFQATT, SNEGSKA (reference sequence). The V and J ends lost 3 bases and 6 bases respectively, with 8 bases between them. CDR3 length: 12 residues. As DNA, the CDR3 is TGCAGTGCTAGCAATGAGGCCGGGGAGCTGTTTTTT. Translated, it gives CSASNEAGELFF.

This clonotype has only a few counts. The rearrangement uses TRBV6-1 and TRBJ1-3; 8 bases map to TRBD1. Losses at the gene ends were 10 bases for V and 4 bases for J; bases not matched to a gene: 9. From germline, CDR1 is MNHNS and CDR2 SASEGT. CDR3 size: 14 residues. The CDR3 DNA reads TGTGCCACCACCTCGGACAGGGCGGGAAACACCATATATTTT. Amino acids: CATTSDRAGNTIYF.

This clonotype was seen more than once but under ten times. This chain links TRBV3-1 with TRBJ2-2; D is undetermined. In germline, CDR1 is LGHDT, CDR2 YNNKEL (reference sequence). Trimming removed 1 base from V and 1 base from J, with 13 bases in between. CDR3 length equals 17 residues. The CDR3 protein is CASSQGHDSKNTGELFF. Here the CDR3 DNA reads TGTGCCAGCAGCCAAGGTCACGACTCCAAGAACACCGGGGAGCTGTTTTTT.

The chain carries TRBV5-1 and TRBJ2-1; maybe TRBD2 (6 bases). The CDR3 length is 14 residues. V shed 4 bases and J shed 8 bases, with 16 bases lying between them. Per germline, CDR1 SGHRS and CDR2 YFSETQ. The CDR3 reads CASSPGVVRDEQFF. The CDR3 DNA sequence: TGCGCCAGCAGCCCGGGGGTCGTTAGGGATGAGCAGTTCTTC.

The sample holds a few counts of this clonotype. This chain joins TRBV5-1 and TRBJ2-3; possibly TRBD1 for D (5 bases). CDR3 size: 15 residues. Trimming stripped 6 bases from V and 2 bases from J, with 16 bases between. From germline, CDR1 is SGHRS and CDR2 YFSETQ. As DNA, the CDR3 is TGCGCCAGCACCACCGCCCAGGGCCACACAGATACGCAGTATTTT. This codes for CASTTAQGHTDTQYF.

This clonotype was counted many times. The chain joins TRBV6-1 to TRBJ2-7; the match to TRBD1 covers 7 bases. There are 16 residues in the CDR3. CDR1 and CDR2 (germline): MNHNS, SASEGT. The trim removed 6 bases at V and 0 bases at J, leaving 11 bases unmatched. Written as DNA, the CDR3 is TGTGCCAGCAGGCCTTGGCCCCGGGACAGCTCCTACGAGCAGTACTTC. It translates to CASRPWPRDSSYEQYF.

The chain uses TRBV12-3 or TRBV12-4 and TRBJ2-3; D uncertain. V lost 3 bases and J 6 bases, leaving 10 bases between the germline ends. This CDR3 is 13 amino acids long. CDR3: CASSFQSRDTQYF. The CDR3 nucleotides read TGTGCCAGCAGTTTTCAGTCCAGGGATACGCAGTATTTT.

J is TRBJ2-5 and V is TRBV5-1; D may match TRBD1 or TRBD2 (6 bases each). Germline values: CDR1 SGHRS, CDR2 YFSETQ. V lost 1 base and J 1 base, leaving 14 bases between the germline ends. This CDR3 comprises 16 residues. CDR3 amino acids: CASSLKGTGAQETQYF. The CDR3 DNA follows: TGCGCCAGCAGCTTGAAGGGGACGGGGGCCCAAGAGACCCAGTACTTC. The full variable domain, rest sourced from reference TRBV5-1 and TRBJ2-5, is KAGVTQTPRYLIKTRGQQVTLSCSPISGHRSVSWYQQTPGQGLQFLFEYFSETQRNKGNFPGRFSGRQFSNSRSEMNVSTLELGDSALYLCASSLKGTGAQETQYFGPGTRLLVL.

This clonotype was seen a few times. The CDR3 bases are TGTGCCAGCAGTAGAGGGGCGGGGGGAGATACGCAGTATTTT. Its protein product is CASSRGAGGDTQYF. J is TRBJ2-3 and V is TRBV5-5, with 8 bases matching TRBD2. The CDR3 spans 14 residues. Germline assignment: CDR1 SGHKS and CDR2 YYEKEE (reference sequence). The junction had 7 bases not matched to a gene; V was cut back by 5 bases and J by 5 bases.

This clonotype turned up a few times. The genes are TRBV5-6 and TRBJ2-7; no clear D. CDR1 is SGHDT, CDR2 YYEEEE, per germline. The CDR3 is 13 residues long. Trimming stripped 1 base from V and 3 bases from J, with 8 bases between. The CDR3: CASSLYLVYEQYF. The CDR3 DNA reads TGTGCCAGCAGCTTGTACTTAGTCTACGAGCAGTACTTC.

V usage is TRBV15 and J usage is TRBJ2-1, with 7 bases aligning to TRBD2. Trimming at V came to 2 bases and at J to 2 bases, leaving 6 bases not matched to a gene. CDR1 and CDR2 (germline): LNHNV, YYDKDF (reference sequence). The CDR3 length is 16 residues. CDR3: CATSRRLAVPYNEQFF. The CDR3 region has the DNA TGTGCCACCAGCAGACGGCTAGCGGTGCCCTACAATGAGCAGTTCTTC. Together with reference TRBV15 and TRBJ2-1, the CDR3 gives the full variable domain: DAMVIQNPRYQVTQFGKPVTLSCSQTLNHNVMYWYQQKSSQAPKLLFHYYDKDFNNEADTPDNFQSRRPNTSFCFLDIRSPGLGDTAMYLCATSRRLAVPYNEQFFGPGTRLTVL.

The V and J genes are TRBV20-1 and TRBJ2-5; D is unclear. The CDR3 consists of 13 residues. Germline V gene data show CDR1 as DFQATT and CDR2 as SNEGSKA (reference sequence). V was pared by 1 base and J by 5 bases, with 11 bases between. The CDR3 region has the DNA TGCAGTGCTAGAGTACAAGCCAGCGAGACCCAGTACTTC. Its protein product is CSARVQASETQYF.

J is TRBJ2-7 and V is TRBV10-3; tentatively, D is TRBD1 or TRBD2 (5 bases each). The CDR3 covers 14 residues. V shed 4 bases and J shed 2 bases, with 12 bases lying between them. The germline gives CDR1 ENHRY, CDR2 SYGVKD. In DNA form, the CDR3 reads TGTGCCATCAGTGCGGGACCGACACCCTACGAGCAGTACTTC. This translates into CAISAGPTPYEQYF.

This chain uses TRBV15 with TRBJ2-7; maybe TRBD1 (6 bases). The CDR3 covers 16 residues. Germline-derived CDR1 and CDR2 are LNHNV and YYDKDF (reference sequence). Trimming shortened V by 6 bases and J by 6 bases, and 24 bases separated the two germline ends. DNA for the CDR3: TGTGCCACCAGTTATAGCCCACAGGGCCTACGTAGCGAGCAGTACTTC. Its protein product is CATSYSPQGLRSEQYF.

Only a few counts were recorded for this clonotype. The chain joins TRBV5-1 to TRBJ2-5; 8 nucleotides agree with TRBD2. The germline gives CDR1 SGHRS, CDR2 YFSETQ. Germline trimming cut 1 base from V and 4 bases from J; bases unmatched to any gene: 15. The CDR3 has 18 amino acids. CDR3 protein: CASSLLGPPGTSAETQYF. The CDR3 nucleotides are TGCGCCAGCAGCTTGCTAGGACCCCCCGGGACTAGTGCAGAGACCCAGTACTTC.

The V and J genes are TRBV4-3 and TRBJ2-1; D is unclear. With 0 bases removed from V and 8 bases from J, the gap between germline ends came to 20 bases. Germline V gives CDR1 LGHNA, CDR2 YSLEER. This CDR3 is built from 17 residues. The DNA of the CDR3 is TGCGCCAGCAGCCAAGATTTCCCGGCTCTCGCCGGTCATGAGCAGTTCTTC. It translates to CASSQDFPALAGHEQFF.

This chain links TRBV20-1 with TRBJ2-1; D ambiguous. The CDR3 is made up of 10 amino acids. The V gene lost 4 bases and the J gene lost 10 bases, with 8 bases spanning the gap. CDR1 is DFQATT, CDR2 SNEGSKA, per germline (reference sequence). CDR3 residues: CSANPVEQFF. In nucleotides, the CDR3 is TGCAGTGCTAACCCCGTCGAGCAGTTCTTC.

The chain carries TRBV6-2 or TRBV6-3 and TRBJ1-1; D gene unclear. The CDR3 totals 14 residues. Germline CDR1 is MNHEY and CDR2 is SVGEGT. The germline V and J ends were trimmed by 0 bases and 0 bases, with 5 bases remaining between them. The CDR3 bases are TGTGCCAGCAGTTACTCGGAAATGAACACTGAAGCTTTCTTT. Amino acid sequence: CASSYSEMNTEAFF.

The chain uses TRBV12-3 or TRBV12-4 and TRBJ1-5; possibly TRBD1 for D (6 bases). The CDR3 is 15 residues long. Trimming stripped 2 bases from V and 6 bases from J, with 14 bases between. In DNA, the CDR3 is TGTGCCAGCAGTTTACTGGGGGCAAGGATTCAGCCCCAGCATTTT. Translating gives CASSLLGARIQPQHF.

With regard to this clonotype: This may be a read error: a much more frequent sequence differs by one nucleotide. DNA of the CDR3: TGTGCCAGCAGCCGGGACAGGGGGCTCGACGAGCAGTACTTC. Translation: CASSRDRGLDEQYF. This chain joins TRBV7-9 and TRBJ2-7, with 12 bases identical to TRBD1. Germline V gives CDR1 SEHNR, CDR2 FQNEAQ (reference sequence). The V segment lost 5 bases and the J segment 5 bases; nucleotides outside the gene matches: 4. CDR3 size: 14 residues. Full variable domain (remainder filled in from reference TRBV7-9 and TRBJ2-7): DTGVSQNPRHKITKRGQNVTFRCDPISEHNRLYWYRQTLGQGPEFLTYFQNEAQLEKSRLLSDRFSAERPKGSFSTLEIQRTEQGDSAMYLCASSRDRGLDEQYFGPGTRLTVT.

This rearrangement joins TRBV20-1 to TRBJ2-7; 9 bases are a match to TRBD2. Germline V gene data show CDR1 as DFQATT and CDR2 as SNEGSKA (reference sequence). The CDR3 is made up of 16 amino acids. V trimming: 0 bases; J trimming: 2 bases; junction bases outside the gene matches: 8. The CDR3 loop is CSARDPISGRPYEQYF. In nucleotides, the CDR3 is TGCAGTGCTAGAGATCCGATTAGCGGGAGACCCTACGAGCAGTACTTC.